This passage covers 24 T cell receptor beta chains from one sample sequenced in a study of spatial heterogeneity in lung cancer. General study results and limits: The study found that expanded intratumoral alpha and beta TCR counts tracked tumor mutation counts.

Each CDR3 protein is one row after TCRdb ran MiXCR on the 5' RACE reads. The sample contains more than 7,500 distinct CDR3 sequences, roughly 9.4% of which appear only once. Time point indicated: sample taken at primary tumor resection. These TCRs are of unknown antigen specificity. Sequencing was performed on lung tumor tissue, taken at surgery. These receptors came from a female donor with early-stage non-small cell lung cancer.

This clonotype is labeled large. This rearrangement joins TRBV4-1 to TRBJ1-1; D ambiguous. This CDR3 has 13 amino acids. Trimming left V 2 bases short and J 0 bases short, with 4 bases between. Per the germline V gene, CDR1 is MGHRA and CDR2 is YSYEKL. CDR3 region: CASSQMVNTEAFF. The CDR3 coding sequence is TGCGCCAGCAGCCAAATGGTGAACACTGAAGCTTTCTTT.

The chain uses TRBV19 and TRBJ1-4; D ambiguous. The germline gives CDR1 LNHDA, CDR2 SQIVND (reference sequence). The V end was cut by 7 bases, the J end by 5 bases, with 20 bases between. The CDR3 spans 16 residues. Here the CDR3 reads CASKLGASETNEKLFF. CDR3 nucleotides: TGTGCCAGTAAGTTAGGAGCTTCGGAGACCAATGAAAAACTGTTTTTT.

The chain combines TRBV29-1 with TRBJ2-5, with 8 nucleotides matching TRBD1. V shed 6 bases and J 4 bases; nucleotides not matched to a gene: 10. The CDR3 has 14 amino acids. In germline, CDR1 is SQVTM, CDR2 ANQGSEA. The CDR3 is CSVDGQGLRETQYF. CDR3 nucleotides: TGCAGCGTGGATGGACAGGGCCTTAGAGAGACCCAGTACTTC.

This clonotype was detected ten times or more. The rearrangement joins TRBV20-1 to TRBJ2-5; 10 nucleotides line up with TRBD1. The V gene end was trimmed by 6 bases and the J gene end by 2 bases; junction bases not matched to a gene: 12. Germline values: CDR1 DFQATT, CDR2 SNEGSKA (reference sequence). This CDR3 contains 16 residues. In DNA, the CDR3 is TGCAGTGCCCCTAGGAGGGACAGGGGATCACAAGAGACCCAGTACTTC. It codes for CSAPRRDRGSQETQYF.

J is TRBJ2-7 and V is TRBV7-2; 9 bases are a match to TRBD1. The CDR3 extends over 15 amino acids. The junction had 5 bases not matched to a gene; V was cut back by 1 base and J by 4 bases. CDR1 and CDR2 from the germline V gene are SGHTA and FQGNSA. CDR3 region: CASSLGPGQGYEQYF. DNA for the CDR3: TGTGCCAGCAGCTTAGGCCCGGGACAGGGATACGAGCAGTACTTC.

This clonotype is judged medium-sized (0.01 to 0.1%). This chain connects TRBV18 to TRBJ1-4, with unresolved D. Looked up from germline, CDR1 is KGHSH and CDR2 is LQKENI. There are 14 residues in the CDR3. Trimming took 6 bases from V and 8 from J, leaving 16 bases between them. The DNA for the CDR3 is TGTGCCAGCTCTTCCAAAGGAGGAGGGGAAAAACTGTTTTTT. It translates to CASSSKGGGEKLFF. The variable domain in full, completed from reference TRBV18 and TRBJ1-4, reads NAGVMQNPRHLVRRRGQEARLRCSPMKGHSHVYWYRQLPEEGLKFMVYLQKENIIDESGMPKERFSAEFPKEGPSILRIQQVVRGDSAAYFCASSSKGGGEKLFFGSGTQLSVL.

The V gene is TRBV28, the J gene TRBJ1-3; D gene uncertain. With 5 bases removed from V and 4 bases from J, the gap between germline ends came to 15 bases. The CDR3 is 15 residues long. CDR1 is MDHEN, CDR2 SYDVKM, per germline. The CDR3 nucleotides read TGTGCCAGCAGTCGGGGTCCTCTTCTGGGAAACACCATATATTTT. Protein product: CASSRGPLLGNTIYF.

This clonotype was recorded a few times. The chain combines TRBV12-3 or TRBV12-4 with TRBJ1-2; TRBD1 matches 7 bases. J gave up 7 bases and V 5 bases, and 16 bases lay outside the gene matches. The CDR3 spans 16 residues. The CDR3 DNA follows: TGTGCCAGCAGTCATCGGGACAGCCCACACTCAGGTGGCTACACCTTC. Encoded protein: CASSHRDSPHSGGYTF.

This clonotype ranks as medium-sized (0.01 to 0.1%). The chain is built from TRBV3-1 and TRBJ1-5; 10 nucleotides line up with TRBD1. Germline values: CDR1 LGHDT, CDR2 YNNKEL (reference sequence). V shed 3 bases and J 5 bases; nucleotides not matched to a gene: 1. This CDR3 comprises 14 residues. The CDR3 protein is CASSQGTGDQPQHF. In nucleotides, the CDR3 is TGTGCCAGCAGCCAGGGGACAGGGGATCAGCCCCAGCATTTT.

In its sample, this clonotype was seen a few times. V gene TRBV24-1 combines with J gene TRBJ2-3, with TRBD1 matching 8 bases. Germline assignment: CDR1 KGHDR and CDR2 SFDVKD. The CDR3 is 16 amino acids. The ends lost 0 bases at V and 0 bases at J; junction bases unmatched: 1. CDR3 in amino acids: CATSDLGTGSTDTQYF. For the CDR3, the DNA is TGTGCCACCAGTGATTTGGGGACAGGTAGCACAGATACGCAGTATTTT.

This clonotype was counted many times. This CDR3 fails to terminate in the conserved phenylalanine or tryptophan, so it likely reflects a read error. This rearrangement joins TRBV5-5 to TRBJ1-3, with 9 bases matching TRBD1. Germline V gives CDR1 SGHKS, CDR2 YYEKEE (reference sequence). The CDR3 is 14 amino acids. The J segment lost 8 bases and the V segment lost 3 bases, leaving 6 bases of the junction unmatched. The DNA of the CDR3 is TGTGCCAGCAGCTGGTGGACAGGGGCAGACACCATATATTCT. Protein sequence: CASSWWTGADTIYS.

This clonotype was picked up many times. This chain connects TRBV30 to TRBJ1-1; D is ambiguous. This CDR3 spans 14 amino acids. The germline V gene encodes CDR1 GTSNPN and CDR2 SVGIG (reference sequence). V lost 0 bases to trimming and J lost 2 bases, with 10 bases between them. DNA for the CDR3: TGTGCCTGGAGTGTCTGGCAACCAAACACTGAAGCTTTCTTT. Encoded protein: CAWSVWQPNTEAFF. The whole variable domain, filled in from reference TRBV30 and TRBJ1-1, reads SQTIHQWPATLVQPVGSPLSLECTVEGTSNPNLYWYRQAAGRGLQLLFYSVGIGQISSEVPQNLSASRPQDRQFILSSKKLLLSDSGFYLCAWSVWQPNTEAFFGQGTRLTVV.

This clonotype showed up just a few times. The chain links TRBV27 to TRBJ1-1; D gene uncertain. This CDR3 has 14 amino acids. Trimming shortened V by 3 bases and J by 1 base, and 9 bases separated the two germline ends. Germline V CDR1 and CDR2: MNHEY, SMNVEV (reference sequence). This CDR3 is CASSFERRNTEAFF. As DNA, the CDR3 is TGTGCCAGCAGTTTTGAGCGGAGGAACACTGAAGCTTTCTTT.

The chain uses TRBV2 and TRBJ2-7, with 11 bases identical to TRBD2. CDR1 and CDR2 (germline): SNHLY, FYNNEI. This CDR3 region has 18 residues. V shed 2 bases and J 3 bases; nucleotides not matched to a gene: 12. CDR3 loop: CASSERLAGGSSLYEQYF. CDR3 nucleotide sequence: TGTGCCAGCAGTGAAAGGCTAGCGGGGGGAAGTTCTCTCTACGAGCAGTACTTC.

V usage is TRBV12-3 or TRBV12-4 and J usage is TRBJ2-3; D could derive from TRBD1 or TRBD2 (6 bases each). V gave up 6 bases and J gave up 6 bases, with 16 bases separating them. The CDR3 runs to 14 residues. This chain's CDR3 is CASSSSRGRDTQYF. CDR3 nucleotide sequence: TGTGCCAGCAGCTCCAGCCGGGGGCGTGATACGCAGTATTTT.

The chain employs TRBV28 and TRBJ1-5; 9 bases are a match to TRBD1. Germline V gene sequence: CDR1 MDHEN, CDR2 SYDVKM. The CDR3 loop spans 14 amino acids. Trimming removed 5 bases from V and 4 bases from J; junction bases left unmatched: 3. CDR3 sequence reads: CASSGQGKNQPQHF. The CDR3 nucleotides read TGTGCCAGCAGTGGACAGGGGAAGAATCAGCCCCAGCATTTT.

This clonotype was counted a few times. The chain joins TRBV7-2 to TRBJ2-7, with D perhaps assigned TRBD1 or TRBD2 (5 bases each). V lost 1 base, J lost 2 bases, and 12 bases lay in between. Germline CDR1 SGHTA, CDR2 FQGNSA. CDR3 size: 15 residues. DNA for the CDR3: TGTGCCAGCAGCTTAGTAGGGACCGATACCTACGAGCAGTACTTC. It is translated as CASSLVGTDTYEQYF.

The chain uses TRBV29-1 and TRBJ2-5, with D perhaps TRBD2 (6 bases). Per the germline V gene, CDR1 is SQVTM and CDR2 is ANQGSEA. The V end was cut by 5 bases, the J end by 7 bases, with 23 bases between. The CDR3 runs 15 residues. CDR3 sequence reads: CSVPMDSGGWGTQYF. The CDR3 DNA is TGCAGCGTTCCGATGGATAGCGGCGGGTGGGGGACCCAGTACTTC.

This clonotype is judged medium-sized. The chain joins TRBV7-3 to TRBJ1-2; 7 bases line up with TRBD1. The CDR3 covers 15 residues. The J segment lost 0 bases and the V segment lost 5 bases, leaving 6 bases of the junction unmatched. Per germline, CDR1 SGHTA and CDR2 FQGTGA. The CDR3 loop is CASSPRTGTNYGYTF. The CDR3 nucleotides read TGTGCCAGCAGCCCGCGGACAGGCACTAACTATGGCTACACCTTC.

A few counts support this clonotype. This chain uses TRBV15 with TRBJ2-1; 7 nucleotides agree with TRBD1. The CDR3 contains 13 residues. V lost 5 bases to trimming and J lost 6 bases; unmatched junction nucleotides: 4. Germline CDR1 reads LNHNV; CDR2 reads YYDKDF (reference sequence). This chain's CDR3 is CATSPRDSNEQFF. CDR3 DNA: TGTGCCACCAGCCCTCGGGACAGCAATGAGCAGTTCTTC.

This clonotype was observed at least ten times. The V and J genes are TRBV5-1 and TRBJ2-1, with 10 bases identical to TRBD1. Germline V lookup: CDR1 SGHRS, CDR2 YFSETQ. CDR3 length equals 14 residues. After removal of 2 bases from V and 12 bases from J, the junction contained 8 bases not matched to a gene. The CDR3 DNA follows: TGCGCCAGCAGCTTAGGGACAGGGGCTGTTTCGCAGTTCTTC. This encodes CASSLGTGAVSQFF. Full variable domain (rest looked up from reference TRBV5-1 and TRBJ2-1): KAGVTQTPRYLIKTRGQQVTLSCSPISGHRSVSWYQQTPGQGLQFLFEYFSETQRNKGNFPGRFSGRQFSNSRSEMNVSTLELGDSALYLCASSLGTGAVSQFFGPGTRLTVL.

Ten or more counts support this clonotype. The chain has TRBV19 and TRBJ2-7, with 10 bases lining up with TRBD1. The CDR3 contains 15 residues. CDR1 is LNHDA, CDR2 SQIVND, per germline (reference sequence). The V gene end was trimmed by 3 bases and the J gene end by 2 bases; junction bases not matched to a gene: 4. The CDR3 reads CASSIGTGATYEQYF. The CDR3 coding sequence is TGTGCCAGTAGTATTGGGACAGGGGCTACCTACGAGCAGTACTTC.

By proportion, this clonotype is medium-sized. This chain links TRBV9 with TRBJ1-5, with a weak D call TRBD1 (6 bases). The V gene's germline CDR1 is SGDLS and CDR2 YYNGEE. V was trimmed by 4 bases and J by 7 bases, leaving 18 bases between them. The CDR3 contains 15 residues. The CDR3 DNA sequence: TGTGCCAGCAGCCCCACCGGGGATAGGGGGCAGCCCCAGCATTTT. It encodes CASSPTGDRGQPQHF.

This chain links TRBV5-4 with TRBJ2-5; no definite D call. The CDR3 contains 12 residues. V was shortened by 0 bases and J by 2 bases, with 2 bases between the two germline ends. The V gene's germline CDR1 is SGHNT and CDR2 YYREEE (reference sequence). The CDR3 DNA reads TGTGCCAGCAGCTTGGGGCAAGAGACCCAGTACTTC. Translation gives CASSLGQETQYF.